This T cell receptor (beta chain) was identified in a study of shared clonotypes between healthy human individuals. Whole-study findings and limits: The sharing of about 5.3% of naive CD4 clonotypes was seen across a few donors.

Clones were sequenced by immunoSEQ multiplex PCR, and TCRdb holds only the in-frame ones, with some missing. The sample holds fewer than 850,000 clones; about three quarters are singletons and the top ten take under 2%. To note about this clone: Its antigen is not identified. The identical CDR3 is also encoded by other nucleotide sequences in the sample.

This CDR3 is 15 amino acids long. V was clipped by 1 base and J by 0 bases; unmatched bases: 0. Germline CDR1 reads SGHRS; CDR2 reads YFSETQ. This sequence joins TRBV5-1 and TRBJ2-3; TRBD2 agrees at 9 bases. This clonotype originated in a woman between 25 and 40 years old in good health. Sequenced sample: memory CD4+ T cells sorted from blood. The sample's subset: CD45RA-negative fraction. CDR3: CASSLTSGSTDTQYF. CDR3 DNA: TGCGCCAGCAGCTTGACTAGCGGGAGCACAGATACGCAGTATTTT.